The 30 T cell receptor beta chains below all came from one sample that was sequenced in a study of cytomegalovirus exposure and HLA in healthy donors. The PCR contained 60 Vbeta and 13 Jbeta primers. The table came from immunoSEQ multiplex PCR; TCRdb's copy has only in-frame clones and leaves some out. The table shows 200,000 to 250,000 clones, with around 73% occurring only once. Sequenced material: PBMCs. The receptors here all came from a male donor in good health and CMV-seronegative.

This chain joins TRBV6-1 and TRBJ2-5; the D gene is possibly TRBD1 (5 bases). The last part of the DNA fits TRBJ2-7 better; the J call may be wrong. CDR1 is MNHNS, CDR2 SASEGT, per germline. The CDR3 extends over 15 amino acids. The chain's CDR3 is CASRAPGQAANEQYF. DNA of the CDR3: TGTGCCAGCAGGGCCCCTGGACAAGCCGCCAACGAGCAGTACTTC.

The V and J genes are TRBV14 and TRBJ2-7; D possibly corresponds to TRBD1 (6 bases). The CDR3 contains 13 residues. The ends were cut back, 7 bases at V and 7 bases at J, with 17 bases in the middle. Germline CDR1 is SGHDN and CDR2 is FVKESK. Here the CDR3 DNA reads TGTGCCAGCATGAGGGGACATGAGCGTGAGCAGTACTTC. Its translation: CASMRGHEREQYF. The full variable domain, its missing parts supplied by reference TRBV14 and TRBJ2-7, is EAGVTQFPSHSVIEKGQTVTLRCDPISGHDNLYWYRRVMGKEIKFLLHFVKESKQDESGMPNNRFLAERTGGTYSTLKVQPAELEDSGVYFCASMRGHEREQYFGPGTRLTVT.

This clone was seen once. The V gene is TRBV18, the J gene TRBJ2-7; 10 nucleotides match TRBD1. CDR3 length equals 14 residues. Germline values: CDR1 KGHSH, CDR2 LQKENI. V gave up 0 bases and J gave up 6 bases; unmatched junction bases: 2. The CDR3: CASSPPGTGVEQYF. As DNA, the CDR3 is TGTGCCAGCTCACCACCGGGGACAGGGGTCGAGCAGTACTTC.

This clone was seen more than once but under ten times. The chain combines TRBV30 with TRBJ2-1; 12 nucleotides align to TRBD2. V lost 1 base, J lost 7 bases, and 2 bases stayed unmatched. The CDR3 spans 14 residues. From germline, CDR1 is GTSNPN and CDR2 SVGIG (reference sequence). CDR3 residues: CAWSGLAGANEQFF. The DNA for the CDR3 is TGTGCCTGGAGTGGACTAGCGGGAGCGAATGAGCAGTTCTTC.

V usage is TRBV6-5 and J usage is TRBJ2-1; TRBD2 matches 9 bases. CDR3 length: 14 amino acids. CDR1 and CDR2 from the germline V gene are MNHEY and SVGAGI. V was clipped by 4 bases and J by 9 bases; unmatched bases: 7. The CDR3 DNA follows: TGTGCCAGCAGTTCGGGCGGGAGGGCCGGTGAGCAGTTCTTC. Its translation: CASSSGGRAGEQFF.

J is TRBJ2-7 and V is TRBV7-9; 8 nucleotides match TRBD2. V shed 4 bases, J shed 6 bases, and the junction held 11 bases outside the gene matches. CDR1 is SEHNR and CDR2 is FQNEAQ in the germline V gene (reference sequence). The CDR3 totals 15 residues. CDR3 amino acids: CASSSSGTRSPEQYF. In DNA, the CDR3 is TGTGCCAGCAGCTCCTCCGGGACTAGGTCCCCCGAGCAGTACTTC.

This chain joins TRBV7-3 and TRBJ2-1; 13 nucleotides agree with TRBD2. With V trimmed by 4 bases and J by 5 bases, 8 bases remained unmatched. The CDR3 runs to 17 residues. Germline-derived CDR1 and CDR2 are SGHTA and FQGTGA. CDR3 DNA: TGTGCCAGCAGCTCTAGGACTAGCGGGAGTTCCCACAATGAGCAGTTCTTC. Residues: CASSSRTSGSSHNEQFF.

The genes are TRBV29-1 and TRBJ2-7; 9 bases match TRBD1. The CDR3 contains 17 residues. The V segment lost 0 bases and the J segment 4 bases; nucleotides outside the gene matches: 13. Germline loops: CDR1 SQVTM, CDR2 ANQGSEA. This CDR3 is CSVEEYGETGGNYEQYF. DNA for the CDR3: TGCAGCGTTGAAGAGTATGGGGAGACAGGGGGAAATTACGAGCAGTACTTC.

CDR3 bases: TGTGCCAGCAGCCGGGAGGGCCCCTACGAGCAGTACTTC. It translates to CASSREGPYEQYF. V and J are TRBV4-2 and TRBJ2-7; 7 bases match TRBD2. Germline V gene lookup returns CDR1 LGHNA and CDR2 YNFKEQ. This CDR3 spans 13 amino acids. J lost 2 bases, V lost 4 bases, and 2 bases had no gene match.

A few counts support this clone. The genes are TRBV14 and TRBJ1-6; 7 bases agree with TRBD1. CDR3 size: 15 residues. Germline-derived CDR1 and CDR2 are SGHDN and FVKESK. V lost 3 bases and J lost 8; bases outside the gene matches: 7. The CDR3 reads CASSQPGQPDSPLHF. The CDR3 DNA reads as TGTGCCAGCAGCCAGCCGGGACAGCCTGATTCACCCCTCCACTTT.

Here the CDR3 DNA reads TGTGCCAGCAGCTTACTCGGGACTACCTACGAGCAGTACTTC. Translated: CASSLLGTTYEQYF. The chain joins TRBV27 to TRBJ2-7; 7 bases map to TRBD2. CDR1 is MNHEY, CDR2 SMNVEV, per germline (reference sequence). This CDR3 is built from 14 residues. The trim removed 6 bases at V and 2 bases at J, leaving 7 bases unmatched.

The chain employs TRBV2 and TRBJ2-3; 9 nucleotides align to TRBD2. J was trimmed by 1 base and V by 8 bases; bases with no gene match: 1. The germline gives CDR1 SNHLY, CDR2 FYNNEI. This CDR3 is 13 amino acids long. The CDR3 region is CASVAGGTDTQYF. Here the CDR3 DNA reads TGTGCCAGCGTAGCGGGGGGCACAGATACGCAGTATTTT.

Comments on this clone: Different DNA sequences within this sample yield the same CDR3. The J gene is TRBJ2-2, the V gene TRBV9, with D unclear. This CDR3 is 14 amino acids long. Germline CDR1 SGDLS, CDR2 YYNGEE. With 2 bases removed from V and 0 bases from J, the gap between germline ends came to 5 bases. The CDR3 sequence is CASSVFANTGELFF. As DNA, the CDR3 is TGTGCCAGCAGCGTGTTCGCGAACACCGGGGAGCTGTTTTTT.

The V gene is TRBV21-1, the J gene TRBJ2-5; the table's D call of TRBD1 was not tested on the DNA. The J call may be wrong; the DNA end is better matched by TRBJ2-7. TRBV21-1 is a known pseudogene. This CDR3 has 14 residues. CDR3 in amino acids: CASSKAPGSYEQYF. The CDR3 DNA is TGTGCCAGCAGCAAAGCTCCAGGTTCCTACGAGCAGTACTTC.

The chain has TRBV6-5 and TRBJ2-5; the D is unclear. The J call may not be correct, given that the DNA end is closer to TRBJ2-7. Germline V CDR1 and CDR2: MNHEY, SVGAGI. This CDR3 region has 12 residues. CDR3: CASSLKPYEQYF. CDR3 coding DNA: TGTGCCAGCAGCCTCAAGCCCTACGAGCAGTACTTC.

The chain couples TRBV5-1 to TRBJ1-3, with a weak D call TRBD1 (5 bases). CDR3 length: 12 residues. Germline lookup yields CDR1 SGHRS and CDR2 YFSETQ. The ends were cut back, 4 bases at V and 3 bases at J, with 5 bases in the middle. CDR3 protein: CASSQGGNTIYF. In nucleotides, the CDR3 is TGCGCCAGCAGCCAGGGTGGAAACACCATATATTTT.

This clone was observed a handful of times. The germline gene is not matched at one end of the junction; a read error may be the cause. The V and J genes are TRBV7-7 and TRBJ2-5; 7 bases are a match to TRBD2. Germline V gives CDR1 SSHAT, CDR2 FNYEAQ (reference sequence). This CDR3 has 15 amino acids. CDR3 protein: CASSLGSGRVETQYF. The CDR3 DNA reads TGTGCTAGCAGCTTAGGGAGTGGGAGGGTAGAGACCCAGTACTTC.

A remark on this clone: Other nucleotide sequences from this sample produce the same CDR3. The chain links TRBV7-3 to TRBJ2-2; D possibly corresponds to TRBD1 (6 bases). V lost 4 bases to trimming and J lost 1 base, with 7 bases between them. Germline lookup yields CDR1 SGHTA and CDR2 FQGTGA. The CDR3 loop spans 14 amino acids. CDR3 DNA: TGTGCCAGCAGCTCGACAGGGAACACCGGGGAGCTGTTTTTT. This gives the protein CASSSTGNTGELFF.

This clone was recorded a few times. The chain couples TRBV6-5 to TRBJ1-4; 8 positions match TRBD1. Germline trimming cut 6 bases from V and 7 bases from J; bases unmatched to any gene: 10. The germline V gene encodes CDR1 MNHEY and CDR2 SVGAGI. The CDR3 totals 15 residues. The CDR3 reads CASRYTTGDGEKLFF. DNA of the CDR3: TGTGCCAGCAGATACACGACAGGGGACGGTGAAAAACTGTTTTTT.

The chain uses TRBV19 and TRBJ2-7; a possible D gene is TRBD2 (7 bases). Trimming removed 9 bases at V and 0 bases at J, with 9 bases between. There are 12 residues in the CDR3. The germline V gene encodes CDR1 LNHDA and CDR2 SQIVND (reference sequence). Here the CDR3 reads CASAGASYEQYF. In nucleotides, the CDR3 is TGTGCCAGCGCGGGGGCCTCCTACGAGCAGTACTTC.

The J gene is TRBJ1-5, the V gene TRBV7-9; tentatively, D is TRBD1 (5 bases). Germline CDR1 is SEHNR and CDR2 is FQNEAQ (reference sequence). The CDR3 covers 15 residues. Trimming left V 1 base short and J 6 bases short, with 13 bases between. The chain's CDR3 is CASSLEGGAVQPQHF. The DNA of the CDR3 is TGTGCCAGCAGCTTAGAAGGAGGGGCGGTTCAGCCCCAGCATTTT.

The genes are TRBV9 and TRBJ2-2; TRBD1 is a possible D gene (6 bases). V was shortened by 0 bases and J by 2 bases, with 17 bases between the two germline ends. The CDR3 loop spans 18 amino acids. The V gene's germline CDR1 is SGDLS and CDR2 YYNGEE. The CDR3 nucleotides are TGTGCCAGCAGCGTAGTGGCAGGGGCCGTCCTTAACACCGGGGAGCTGTTTTTT. Its translation is CASSVVAGAVLNTGELFF.

The rearrangement uses TRBV5-8 and TRBJ2-1, with TRBD2 matching over 8 bases. The CDR3 contains 15 residues. Germline V gives CDR1 SGHTS, CDR2 YDEGEE. Trimming took 4 bases from V and 6 from J; bases not matched to a gene: 9. The CDR3 sequence: CASSANGLAVNEQFF. CDR3 DNA: TGTGCCAGCAGCGCGAACGGACTAGCCGTCAATGAGCAGTTCTTC.

This clone was observed a handful of times. The gene calls are TRBV9 and TRBJ2-3, with D hard to call. The CDR3 is 16 amino acids. V lost 4 bases to trimming and J lost 0 bases, with 15 bases between them. In germline, CDR1 is SGDLS, CDR2 YYNGEE. The CDR3: CASSSRSRWSTDTQYF. CDR3 in DNA: TGTGCCAGCAGCTCTCGGTCTAGGTGGAGCACAGATACGCAGTATTTT.

The chain uses TRBV28 and TRBJ2-3; 12 positions match TRBD2. Germline V gene sequence: CDR1 MDHEN, CDR2 SYDVKM. The junction had 14 bases not matched to a gene; V was cut back by 3 bases and J by 4 bases. The CDR3 runs 19 residues. This CDR3 reads CASSFWASGRAESPDTQYF. The CDR3 region has the DNA TGTGCCAGCAGTTTCTGGGCTAGCGGGAGGGCCGAGTCCCCAGATACGCAGTATTTT.

J is TRBJ2-3 and V is TRBV5-4; 8 bases are a match to TRBD2. V lost 3 bases and J lost 2; bases outside the gene matches: 8. Germline V gives CDR1 SGHNT, CDR2 YYREEE (reference sequence). The CDR3 spans 16 residues. The CDR3 region is CASSSGLAGPTDTQYF. DNA for the CDR3: TGTGCCAGCAGCTCCGGACTAGCCGGTCCCACAGATACGCAGTATTTT. Drawing the rest from reference TRBV5-4 and TRBJ2-3, the complete variable domain is ETGVTQSPTHLIKTRGQQVTLRCSSQSGHNTVSWYQQALGQGPQFIFQYYREEENGRGNFPPRFSGLQFPNYSSELNVNALELDDSALYLCASSSGLAGPTDTQYFGPGTRLTVL.

The chain uses TRBV19 and TRBJ2-1, with 10 positions matching TRBD1. CDR1 and CDR2 from the germline V gene are LNHDA and SQIVND (reference sequence). The CDR3 length is 19 residues. The V segment lost 4 bases and the J segment 1 base; nucleotides outside the gene matches: 13. The CDR3 sequence: CASSKLTPGQGFSYNEQFF. CDR3 DNA: TGTGCCAGTAGTAAACTAACGCCGGGACAGGGGTTTTCCTACAATGAGCAGTTCTTC.

This clone was recorded only once. The gene calls are TRBV19 and TRBJ2-7, with TRBD1 identical over 8 bases. Trimming at V came to 1 base and at J to 6 bases, leaving 8 bases not matched to a gene. The germline CDR1 and CDR2 sequences are LNHDA and SQIVND (reference sequence). This CDR3 is built from 15 residues. In DNA, the CDR3 is TGTGCCAGTAGTATAGTCGTCACGACAGGGGCCGAGCAGTACTTC. Amino acid sequence: CASSIVVTTGAEQYF.

The chain has TRBV6-5 and TRBJ2-2, with D possibly matching TRBD2 (5 bases). This CDR3 is 14 amino acids long. Germline V gene lookup returns CDR1 MNHEY and CDR2 SVGAGI. The germline V and J ends were trimmed by 0 bases and 8 bases, with 10 bases remaining between them. DNA of the CDR3: TGTGCCAGCAGTTACTCGAAGAGGGCAGGGGAGCTGTTTTTT. Translating it yields CASSYSKRAGELFF.

A few counts support this clone. CDR3 loop: CASEVDTGELFF. The CDR3 coding sequence is TGTGCCAGTGAGGTGGACACCGGGGAGCTGTTTTTT. V and J are TRBV2 and TRBJ2-2; unclear D gene. Trimming removed 9 bases at V and 3 bases at J, with 8 bases between. From germline, CDR1 is SNHLY and CDR2 FYNNEI. The length of the CDR3 is 12 residues.